This T cell receptor (beta chain) was identified during a study of blood T cell repertoires in COVID-19. On the study more broadly: Nucleic acid was either cDNA or gDNA, and it came from T cells, B-cell-depleted T cells, or PBMCs.

Source study methods: Estimation of nucleated cell counts was performed using reference gene primer amplification. TCRdb's copy holds only in-frame clones and misses some; the assay was immunoSEQ multiplex PCR. The V and J calls and the clone size are those of that table, but D and trimming were determined from the DNA. The sample holds 100,000 to 150,000 clones; 81% are singletons and the top ten take approximately 18%. Trimming took 10 bases from V and 8 from J, leaving 21 bases between them. The germline gives CDR1 SGHNT, CDR2 YENEEA. The CDR3 contains 14 residues. The chain couples TRBV11-3 to TRBJ2-1, with D tentatively TRBD2 (6 bases). Sequencing used peripheral blood. The TCR comes from a man between 25 and 39 years old with COVID-19, enrolled during active disease. CDR3 nucleotide sequence: TGTGCCACGGAGCGGCAGGGCATAGCGGATGAGCAGTTCTTC. It specifies CATERQGIADEQFF.